This TCR beta chain was captured in a study of T cell responses to AZD1222 COVID-19 vaccine. The V and J ends lost 2 bases and 9 bases, in that order; junction bases with no gene match: 11. The germline CDR1 and CDR2 sequences are SGHKS and YYEKEE (reference sequence). The CDR3 is 17 residues long. Assay used: immunoSEQ multiplex PCR; TCRdb lists only in-frame clones, some missing. The sample lists about 150,000 clones, roughly 85% occurring once. Sequencing was performed on peripheral blood, taken 28 days after the second dose of the MenACWY control vaccine. The sequence derives from an adult who received the MenACWY meningococcal vaccine as a control. The chain links TRBV5-5 to TRBJ1-6; 10 nucleotides align to TRBD1. The CDR3 DNA reads as TGTGCCAGCAGCTTAATCCCTGGGGGACAGGGGTCTTCACCCCTCCACTTT. Translated, it gives CASSLIPGGQGSSPLHF.